This T cell receptor (beta chain) was observed in a study of blood T cells in healthy people across ages. As for the study in general: Template switching caught about one barcoded beta molecule for each two T cells.

Healthy Russian Caucasian donors spanned ages roughly 6 to 90 years. Isolating PBMCs gave at least 6.5 million of these cells per sample. The second PCR ran 7 to 11 cycles with a sample-barcoded 5' primer and J-beta primers. TCRdb re-called the 5' RACE reads through MiXCR, storing one row per CDR3 protein. The sample has about 760,000 distinct CDR3 sequences; 20% to 30% are singletons. This sample also appeared in a second study, on T cells of mothers and their children. From that paper: Mothers gave over 9.5 million TCR beta CDR3 reads each, and children 2.5 million to 3.5 million each.

Sequenced material: blood. The clonotype was recovered from a boy aged 10-17 years in good health.

DNA of the CDR3: TGTGCCAGCAGATCCGCAGGGCTCTACGAGCAGTACTTC. The encoded protein is CASRSAGLYEQYF. The gene calls are TRBV12-3 or TRBV12-4 and TRBJ2-7; D may be TRBD1 (5 bases). Deletions cut 6 bases from V and 3 bases from J, with 12 bases between. This CDR3 comprises 13 residues.